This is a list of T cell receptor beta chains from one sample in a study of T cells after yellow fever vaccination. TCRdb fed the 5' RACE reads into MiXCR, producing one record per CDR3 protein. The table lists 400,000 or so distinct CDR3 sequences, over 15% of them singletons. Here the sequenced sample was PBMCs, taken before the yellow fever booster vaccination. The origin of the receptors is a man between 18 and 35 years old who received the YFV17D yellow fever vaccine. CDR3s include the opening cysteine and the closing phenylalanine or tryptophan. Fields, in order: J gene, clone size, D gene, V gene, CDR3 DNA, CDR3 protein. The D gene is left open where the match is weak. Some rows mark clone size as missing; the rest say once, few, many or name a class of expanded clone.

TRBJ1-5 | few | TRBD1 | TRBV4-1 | TGCGCCAGCAGCCACCAGGTAGACAGGGGGCAGCCCCAGCATTTT | CASSHQVDRGQPQHF
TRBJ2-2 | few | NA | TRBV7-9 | TGTGCCAGCAGCCTTCGGGAGACGAACACCGGGGAGCTGTTTTTT | CASSLRETNTGELFF
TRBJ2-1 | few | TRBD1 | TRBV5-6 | TGTGCCAGCAGCTGGGGGACAGGGAGGAATGAGCAGTTCTTC | CASSWGTGRNEQFF
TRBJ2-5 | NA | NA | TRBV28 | TGTGCCAGCAGTCTTTCCGGGACCTGGCGGGAGACCCAGTACTTC | CASSLSGTWRETQYF
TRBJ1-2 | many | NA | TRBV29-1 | TGCAGCGGCCTACAGGGCCCTAGTGGCTACACCTTC | CSGLQGPSGYTF
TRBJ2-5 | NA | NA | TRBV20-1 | TGCAGTGCTTGGGGGGCGGGCCTGGGGTCCCAGTACTTC | CSAWGAGLGSQYF
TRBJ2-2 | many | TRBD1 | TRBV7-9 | TGTGCCAGCAGTTACGACAGGGACACCGGGGAGCTGTTTTTT | CASSYDRDTGELFF
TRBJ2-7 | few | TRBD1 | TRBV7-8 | TGTGCCAGCAGCTGGATCGCCGGGACAGGGACCTACGAGCAGTACTTC | CASSWIAGTGTYEQYF
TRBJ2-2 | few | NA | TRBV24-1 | TGTGCCACCAGTGGAGAAACATACGGCACCGGGGAGCTGTTTTTT | CATSGETYGTGELFF
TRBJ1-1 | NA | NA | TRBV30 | TGTGCCTGGAGTGCCTCCGGGGCGGGTGAAGCTTTCTTT | CAWSASGAGEAFF
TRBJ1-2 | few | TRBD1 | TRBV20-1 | TGCAGTGCTAGAAGCGGAACAGGGGCCTGGGCGGGCTACACCTTC | CSARSGTGAWAGYTF
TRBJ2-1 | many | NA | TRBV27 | TGTGCCAGCAGTTTGAAGTGGGCGGCGAATGAGCAGTTCTTC | CASSLKWAANEQFF
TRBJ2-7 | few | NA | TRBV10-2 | TGCGCCAGCAGTGAGTTCAGGCTTAACTACGAGCAGTACTTC | CASSEFRLNYEQYF
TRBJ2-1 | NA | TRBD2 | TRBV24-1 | TGTGCCACCAGTGGTACAGTCGGGGAGGGGGAGCAGTTCTTC | CATSGTVGEGEQFF
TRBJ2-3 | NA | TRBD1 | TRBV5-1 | TGCGCCAGCAGCTCGTCGGGACAGGTGACAGATACGCTGTATTTT | CASSSSGQVTDTLYF
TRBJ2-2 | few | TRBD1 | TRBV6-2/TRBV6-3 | TGTGCCAGCAGTTACAGGGGGCCGAGCGGGGAGCTGTTTTTT | CASSYRGPSGELFF
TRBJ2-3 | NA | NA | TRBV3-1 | TGTGCCAGCAGCCGGGTCAGGGCAGATACGCAGTATTTT | CASSRVRADTQYF
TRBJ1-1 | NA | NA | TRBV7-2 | TGTGCCAGCGGACAGCTTGGGGGCACTGAAGCTTTCTTT | CASGQLGGTEAFF
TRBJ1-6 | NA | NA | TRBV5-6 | TGTGCCAGCAGCGGATCGGGACGGACCTATAATTCACCCCTCCACTTT | CASSGSGRTYNSPLHF
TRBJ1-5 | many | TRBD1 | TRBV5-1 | TGTGCCAGCAGCTTCGGACAGGGCGATCAGCCCCAGCATTTT | CASSFGQGDQPQHF
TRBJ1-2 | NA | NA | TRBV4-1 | TGCGCCAGCAGCCAAGTCCTCCCCCTGGCCGACTATGGCTACACCTTC | CASSQVLPLADYGYTF
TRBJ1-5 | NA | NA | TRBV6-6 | TGTGCCAGCACCCCCTCGCTAAGTCAGCCCCAGCATTTT | CASTPSLSQPQHF
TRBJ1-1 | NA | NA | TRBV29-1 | TGCAGCGTAGTGCACACTGAAGCTTTCTTT | CSVVHTEAFF
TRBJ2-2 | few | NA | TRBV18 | TGTGCCAGCTCACCTTCGAACACCGGGGAGCTGTTTTTT | CASSPSNTGELFF
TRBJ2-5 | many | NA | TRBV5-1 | TGCGCCAGCAGCTTAACGGCAGAGACCCAGTACTTC | CASSLTAETQYF
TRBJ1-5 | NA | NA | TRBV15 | TGTGCCACCAGCCCAGCGAAAGGAGGCAATCAGCCCCAGCATTTT | CATSPAKGGNQPQHF
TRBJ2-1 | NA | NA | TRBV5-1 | TGCGCCAGCAGCCTAAAGGGTTGGGACAATGAGCAGTTCTTC | CASSLKGWDNEQFF
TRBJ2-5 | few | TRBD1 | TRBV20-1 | TGCAGTGTTTTCCCCGGGACAGGGAAAGAGACCCAGTACTTC | CSVFPGTGKETQYF
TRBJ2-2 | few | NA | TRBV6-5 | TGTGCCGCGGGAACCGGGCTTCGCACCGGGGAGCTGTTTTTT | CAAGTGLRTGELFF
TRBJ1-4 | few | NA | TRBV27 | TGTGCCAGCAGTTTACTTCCCACAGGATCCGAAAAACTGTTTTTT | CASSLLPTGSEKLFF
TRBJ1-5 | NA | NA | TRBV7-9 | TGTGCCAGCAGCTTCCCCACTAATCAGCCCCAGCATTTT | CASSFPTNQPQHF
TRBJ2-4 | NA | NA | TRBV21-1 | TGTGCCAGCAGCAGCCCCAAAAACATTCAGTACTTC | CASSSPKNIQYF
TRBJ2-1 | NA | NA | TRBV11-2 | TGTGCCAGCAGCTTAGTGACGGGCCACGGAAAGAATGAGCAGTTCTTC | CASSLVTGHGKNEQFF
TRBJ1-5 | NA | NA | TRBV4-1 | TGCGCCAGCAGCCAAGTTGGGGCCGGGGGCAATCAGCCCCAGCATTTT | CASSQVGAGGNQPQHF
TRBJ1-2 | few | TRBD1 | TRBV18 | TGTGCCAGCTCACCTCGGGACAGGGGGCTAGATGGCTACACCTTC | CASSPRDRGLDGYTF
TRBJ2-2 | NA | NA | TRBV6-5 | TGTGCCAGCAGTTATGCATTCTCGGGAAAGGGACTGTTTTTT | CASSYAFSGKGLFF
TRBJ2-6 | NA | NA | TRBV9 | TGTGCCAGCAGCGATAGGGGCGACTCTGGGGCCAACGTCCTGACTTTC | CASSDRGDSGANVLTF
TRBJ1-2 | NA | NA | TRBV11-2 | TGTGCCAGCAGCGCCACACCCGGACCCAAGGTGGGCTACACCTTC | CASSATPGPKVGYTF
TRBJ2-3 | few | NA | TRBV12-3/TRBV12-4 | TGTGCCAGCAGTCCCCCAATGGCAGTCACAGATACGCAGTATTTT | CASSPPMAVTDTQYF
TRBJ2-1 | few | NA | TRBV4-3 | TGCGCCAGCAGCCAGCAACCGGGGAATGAGCAGTTCTTC | CASSQQPGNEQFF
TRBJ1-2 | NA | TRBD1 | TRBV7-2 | TGTGCCAGCAGCTTCCGGGACAGGGGTTTGGGGTATGGCTACACCTTC | CASSFRDRGLGYGYTF
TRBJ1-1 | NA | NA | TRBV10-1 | TGCGCCAGCAGTGAGCAGCAGTGCACTGAAGCTTTCTTT | CASSEQQCTEAFF
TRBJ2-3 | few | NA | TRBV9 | TGTGCCAGCAGCGTAGTTGGGACACTCACAGATACGCAGTATTTT | CASSVVGTLTDTQYF
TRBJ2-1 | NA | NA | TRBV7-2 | TGTGCCAGCAGCCTAAGACGGAGCACGATGGAGCAGTTCTTC | CASSLRRSTMEQFF
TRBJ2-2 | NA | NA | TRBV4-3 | TGCGCCAGCAGCCAAGAATTACGGAGGGACAACACCGGGGAGCTGTTTTTT | CASSQELRRDNTGELFF
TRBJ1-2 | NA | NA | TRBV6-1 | TGTGCCAGCAGTGAAGCACAAAACTATGGCTACACCTTC | CASSEAQNYGYTF
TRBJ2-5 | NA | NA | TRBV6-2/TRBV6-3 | TGTGCCAGCAGTGACCTCGGGGCGGGGACCCAAGAGACCCAGTACTTC | CASSDLGAGTQETQYF
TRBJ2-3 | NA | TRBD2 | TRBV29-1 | TGCAGCGCAACTTTTAGCGGGGGGGCCTACGATACGCAGTATTTT | CSATFSGGAYDTQYF
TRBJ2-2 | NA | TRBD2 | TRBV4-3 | TGCGCCAGCAGCCACCTCTTAGCGGGGGCGGCCGGGGAGCTGTTTTTT | CASSHLLAGAAGELFF
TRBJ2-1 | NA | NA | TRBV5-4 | TGTGCCAGCAGCACTAGGGTCAATGAGCAGTTCTTC | CASSTRVNEQFF
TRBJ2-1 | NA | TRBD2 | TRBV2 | TGTGCCAGCAGGGGAGGGACTAGCGGGAATAATGAGCAGTTCTTC | CASRGGTSGNNEQFF
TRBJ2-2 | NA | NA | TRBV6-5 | TGTGCCAGCAGTTATGGAACGGAGAACACCGGGGAGCTGTTTTTT | CASSYGTENTGELFF
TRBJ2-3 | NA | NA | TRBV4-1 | TGCGCCAGCAGCCAAGATGCGGGGGCCACAGATACGCAGTATTTT | CASSQDAGATDTQYF
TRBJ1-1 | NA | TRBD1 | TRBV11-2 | TGTGCCAGCAGCCTACGGGACAGGGGACCTCGAGCTTTCTTT | CASSLRDRGPRAFF
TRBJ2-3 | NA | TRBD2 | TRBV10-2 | TGCGCCAGCAGTGGCTCTAGCGGGGGCCGAGATACGCAGTATTTT | CASSGSSGGRDTQYF